Below, 21 T cell receptor beta chains from the same sample are listed, as sequenced in a study of blood T cell repertoires in COVID-19. Data came from immunoSEQ multiplex PCR; TCRdb stores just in-frame clones and leaves some out. The sample has approximately 250,000 clones, 80% to 90% seen once. The sequencing input was peripheral blood. Receptors originate from a man aged 30-40 years who had recovered from COVID-19.

The J gene is TRBJ1-2, the V gene TRBV11-2; the D gene is possibly TRBD1 (5 bases). The CDR3 length is 16 residues. The ends were cut back, 5 bases at V and 5 bases at J, with 21 bases in the middle. Germline values: CDR1 SGHAT, CDR2 FQNNGV. The CDR3 region is CASSRPVGKGDYGYTF. The CDR3 DNA reads as TGTGCCAGCAGCCGCCCTGTCGGAAAAGGGGATTATGGCTACACCTTC.

The chain couples TRBV4-1 to TRBJ2-5; TRBD1 agrees at 7 bases. J gave up 1 base and V 1 base, and 6 bases lay outside the gene matches. The germline V gene has CDR1 MGHRA and CDR2 YSYEKL. The CDR3 covers 16 residues. The CDR3 protein is CASSQGDRAPQETQYF. The CDR3 DNA sequence: TGCGCCAGCAGCCAAGGTGACAGGGCTCCCCAAGAGACCCAGTACTTC.

The chain combines TRBV27 with TRBJ2-7; the D gene is possibly TRBD2 (5 bases). The V end lost 3 bases, the J end lost 6 bases, and 9 bases lay between the germline ends. The CDR3 runs 12 residues. The germline CDR1 and CDR2 sequences are MNHEY and SMNVEV (reference sequence). In DNA form, the CDR3 reads TGTGCCAGCAGTTTTTTAGGAGGCGAGCAGTACTTC. It codes for CASSFLGGEQYF.

This chain uses TRBV14 with TRBJ2-3; 7 bases fit TRBD1. The CDR3 consists of 15 residues. V dropped 4 bases and J dropped 5; count of bases not matched to a gene: 9. Germline V gives CDR1 SGHDN, CDR2 FVKESK. The CDR3 is CASSLAETGIDTQYF. CDR3 DNA sequence: TGTGCCAGCAGCCTGGCCGAGACAGGGATAGATACGCAGTATTTT.

The genes are TRBV21-1 and TRBJ1-3. TRBV21-1 has pseudogene status. The CDR3 has 15 amino acids. This chain's CDR3 is CASSNVGGSGNTIYF. CDR3 sequence (DNA): TGTGCCAGCAGCAACGTGGGGGGCTCTGGAAACACCATATATTTT.

V is TRBV5-4 and J is TRBJ1-2; D is possibly TRBD1 (6 bases). Trimming took off 4 bases at V and 8 bases at J, with 18 bases between the two ends. CDR1 is SGHNT and CDR2 is YYREEE in the germline V gene (reference sequence). The CDR3 is made up of 14 amino acids. CDR3 DNA sequence: TGTGCCAGCAGCCGGGCGGCAGGGGTAAAAGGCTACACCTTC. Protein product: CASSRAAGVKGYTF.

In DNA form, the CDR3 reads TGCGCCAGCAGCAATTCGAGACAGGGTAACACAGATACGCAGTATTTT. It specifies CASSNSRQGNTDTQYF. The chain has TRBV4-1 and TRBJ2-3; 7 positions agree with TRBD1. V trimming: 5 bases; J trimming: 2 bases; junction bases outside the gene matches: 10. The CDR3 loop spans 16 amino acids. Germline CDR1 and CDR2: MGHRA and YSYEKL.

This chain connects TRBV10-1 to TRBJ2-1, with 7 bases that match TRBD1. Germline-derived CDR1 and CDR2 are WNHNN and SYGVQD (reference sequence). The CDR3 extends over 14 amino acids. The J segment lost 7 bases and the V segment lost 5 bases, leaving 8 bases of the junction unmatched. For the CDR3, the DNA is TGCGCCAGCAGTCTAGGGACAGCGGCGAATGAGCAGTTCTTC. Translated: CASSLGTAANEQFF.

V gene TRBV5-8 combines with J gene TRBJ2-3; D not certain. Germline V lookup: CDR1 SGHTS, CDR2 YDEGEE. Trimming stripped 4 bases from V and 1 base from J, with 4 bases between. The CDR3 is 12 amino acids. The CDR3 protein is CASSLRTDTQYF. In DNA, the CDR3 is TGTGCCAGCAGCCTACGCACAGATACGCAGTATTTT.

The gene calls are TRBV10-1 and TRBJ1-1, with TRBD1 identical over 7 bases. Germline CDR1 WNHNN, CDR2 SYGVQD (reference sequence). The V and J ends lost 2 bases and 4 bases, in that order; junction bases with no gene match: 7. The CDR3 runs 15 residues. For the CDR3, the DNA is TGCGCCAGCAGTGAGGCTACAGGGGCGGCCACTGAAGCTTTCTTT. Its protein is CASSEATGAATEAFF.

The chain joins TRBV5-1 to TRBJ1-6, with 11 bases lining up with TRBD1. Per the germline V gene, CDR1 is SGHRS and CDR2 is YFSETQ. J lost 10 bases, V lost 3 bases, and 12 bases had no gene match. There are 17 residues in the CDR3. The DNA of the CDR3 is TGCGCCAGCAGCTATGACGCACCGGGACAGGGGGGGTCACCCCTCCACTTT. It encodes CASSYDAPGQGGSPLHF.

This chain links TRBV7-9 with TRBJ2-7; 7 bases fit TRBD1. Germline trimming cut 6 bases from V and 5 bases from J; bases unmatched to any gene: 10. Germline V gene sequence: CDR1 SEHNR, CDR2 FQNEAQ (reference sequence). The CDR3 sequence is 14 residues long. In DNA, the CDR3 is TGTGCCAGCAGGACGACAGGGTCTCAGGACGAGCAGTACTTC. It specifies CASRTTGSQDEQYF.

The chain combines TRBV11-2 with TRBJ2-3, with a weak D call TRBD2 (5 bases). V lost 3 bases and J lost 5, with 6 bases in between. The germline CDR1 and CDR2 sequences are SGHAT and FQNNGV. There are 12 residues in the CDR3. The CDR3 coding sequence is TGTGCCAGCAGCTTTGGGAGAGATACGCAGTATTTT. It translates to CASSFGRDTQYF.

V gene TRBV5-6 combines with J gene TRBJ2-7; D gene ambiguous. Germline-derived CDR1 and CDR2 are SGHDT and YYEEEE. V lost 2 bases, J lost 3 bases, and 9 bases lay in between. The CDR3 extends over 13 amino acids. The CDR3 DNA sequence: TGTGCCAGCAGCTTTACATCTGACTACGAGCAGTACTTC. As protein: CASSFTSDYEQYF.

V is TRBV5-1 and J is TRBJ2-7; 12 bases are a match to TRBD1. Germline V gene sequence: CDR1 SGHRS, CDR2 YFSETQ. This CDR3 has 15 amino acids. J gave up 5 bases and V 4 bases, and 7 bases lay outside the gene matches. CDR3 region: CASSTGQGAFHEQYF. In nucleotides, the CDR3 is TGCGCCAGCAGCACGGGACAGGGGGCGTTCCACGAGCAGTACTTC.

The V and J genes are TRBV4-3 and TRBJ2-5, with TRBD2 identical over 11 bases. Germline trimming cut 0 bases from V and 5 bases from J; bases unmatched to any gene: 14. The CDR3 is made up of 19 amino acids. Looked up from germline, CDR1 is LGHNA and CDR2 is YSLEER. The CDR3 sequence is CASSQDKVPELAGEETQYF. The CDR3 bases are TGCGCCAGCAGCCAAGATAAGGTACCCGAACTAGCGGGGGAGGAGACCCAGTACTTC.

The V gene is TRBV29-1, the J gene TRBJ1-1, with D possibly matching TRBD1 (6 bases). The germline CDR1 and CDR2 sequences are SQVTM and ANQGSEA. V lost 7 bases to trimming and J lost 4 bases, with 19 bases between them. The length of the CDR3 is 14 residues. CDR3 sequence: CSAPRGAGGTEAFF. The CDR3 DNA reads TGCAGCGCCCCGCGGGGGGCGGGTGGCACTGAAGCTTTCTTT.

The J gene is TRBJ2-2, the V gene TRBV9; TRBD2 aligns across 9 bases. The CDR3 is 15 residues long. Germline lookup yields CDR1 SGDLS and CDR2 YYNGEE. Trimming took 0 bases from V and 4 from J; bases not matched to a gene: 1. The CDR3, as DNA: TGTGCCAGCAGCGTAGGCGGGGGGGTCACCGGGGAGCTGTTTTTT. Protein sequence: CASSVGGGVTGELFF.

The genes are TRBV28 and TRBJ2-2; the D gene is possibly TRBD2 (6 bases). CDR3 length equals 14 residues. The germline V gene encodes CDR1 MDHEN and CDR2 SYDVKM. The V end was cut by 3 bases, the J end by 5 bases, with 10 bases between. The CDR3 DNA sequence: TGTGCCAGCAGTTTCAGGACTAATACCGGGGAGCTGTTTTTT. The encoded protein is CASSFRTNTGELFF.

The chain combines TRBV6-2 or TRBV6-3 with TRBJ1-1; maybe TRBD1 (5 bases). In germline, CDR1 is MNHEY, CDR2 SVGEGT. V lost 6 bases and J lost 1, with 9 bases in between. The CDR3 is 13 amino acids. Here the CDR3 DNA reads TGTGCCAGCAGCTATGGACAGAACACTGAAGCTTTCTTT. The encoded protein is CASSYGQNTEAFF.

The V and J genes are TRBV5-6 and TRBJ1-5; the D gene is possibly TRBD1 (5 bases). This CDR3 comprises 14 residues. Trimming removed 1 base from V and 2 bases from J, with 7 bases in between. CDR1 is SGHDT and CDR2 is YYEEEE in the germline V gene. The CDR3 region is CASSLLTGNQPQHF. CDR3 sequence (DNA): TGTGCCAGCAGCTTGTTGACAGGCAATCAGCCCCAGCATTTT.